These 10 T cell receptor beta chains came from one sample sequenced in a study of response to subunit inactivated influenza vaccine. Each CDR3 protein gets one entry after TCRdb re-called the RT-PCR reads with MiXCR. Of hundreds of thousands of distinct CDR3 sequences detected, roughly 25% appear once; the ten largest clones hold less than 2.5%. The input for sequencing was CD4+ T cells sorted from PBMCs, taken more than 4 days after vaccination. The receptor set was obtained from a man aged 45-65 years who received an inactivated influenza vaccine.

This chain uses TRBV10-3 with TRBJ2-1, with 9 bases aligning to TRBD2. CDR3 length equals 15 residues. CDR1 ENHRY and CDR2 SYGVKD come from the germline V gene. Trimming cost V 4 bases and J 8 bases; bases outside gene matches: 9. Here the CDR3 DNA reads TGTGCCATCAGTGGCGGCGGGGGGGGGAAAGATGAGCAGTTCTTC. Its protein product is CAISGGGGGKDEQFF.

V gene TRBV7-9 combines with J gene TRBJ2-7, with 8 bases aligning to TRBD2. V lost 0 bases, J lost 2 bases, and 6 bases stayed unmatched. Germline V lookup: CDR1 SEHNR, CDR2 FQNEAQ (reference sequence). This CDR3 region has 16 residues. The chain's CDR3 is CASSLAPTSGPYEQYF. DNA of the CDR3: TGTGCCAGCAGCTTAGCTCCTACTAGCGGACCCTACGAGCAGTACTTC.

The J gene is TRBJ2-3, the V gene TRBV3-1; D might be TRBD1 (6 bases). Germline V gene sequence: CDR1 LGHDT, CDR2 YNNKEL (reference sequence). This CDR3 spans 15 amino acids. V was trimmed by 1 base and J by 2 bases, leaving 10 bases between them. CDR3 sequence (DNA): TGTGCCAGCAGCCAAGGGGGGCGGTCCACAGATACGCAGTATTTT. Amino acids: CASSQGGRSTDTQYF.

This clonotype occurred a few times. V is TRBV20-1 and J is TRBJ1-4, with unresolved D. Germline V gene lookup returns CDR1 DFQATT and CDR2 SNEGSKA (reference sequence). This CDR3 spans 15 amino acids. The germline V and J ends were trimmed by 0 bases and 1 base, with 9 bases remaining between them. DNA for the CDR3: TGCAGTGCTAGAGATGTGACCCTAACTAATGAAAAACTGTTTTTT. It codes for CSARDVTLTNEKLFF.

The chain uses TRBV12-3 or TRBV12-4 and TRBJ2-7; D unclear. The CDR3 has 13 residues. V lost 3 bases, J lost 1 base, and 7 bases lay in between. The DNA for the CDR3 is TGTGCCAGCAGTTTCCGCACGTCCTACGAGCAGTACTTC. It specifies CASSFRTSYEQYF.

The chain has TRBV20-1 and TRBJ2-1; D unresolved. Germline CDR1 DFQATT, CDR2 SNEGSKA (reference sequence). The CDR3 extends over 15 amino acids. V gave up 5 bases and J gave up 4 bases, with 18 bases separating them. The CDR3 loop is CSAEDQSPRYNEQFF. The CDR3 nucleotides read TGCAGTGCTGAGGACCAGAGTCCGAGATACAATGAGCAGTTCTTC.

This clonotype has a handful of counts. The chain has TRBV20-1 and TRBJ2-1; D gene uncertain. The germline gives CDR1 DFQATT, CDR2 SNEGSKA (reference sequence). The CDR3 covers 14 residues. With 0 bases removed from V and 6 bases from J, the gap between germline ends came to 12 bases. Here the CDR3 reads CSARDLGALNEQFF. As DNA, the CDR3 is TGCAGTGCTAGAGATCTAGGTGCCCTCAATGAGCAGTTCTTC.

This clonotype was observed a handful of times. The V gene is TRBV20-1, the J gene TRBJ2-1; D may be TRBD1 (5 bases). Trimming left V 6 bases short and J 4 bases short, with 19 bases between. Germline V CDR1 and CDR2: DFQATT, SNEGSKA (reference sequence). The CDR3 length is 15 residues. As DNA, the CDR3 is TGCAGTGCGTCCCGGATTGGCCAGGGATACAATGAGCAGTTCTTC. It is translated as CSASRIGQGYNEQFF.

This clonotype occurred a few times. The rearrangement links TRBV12-3 or TRBV12-4 to TRBJ1-5; no clear D. The V and J ends lost 4 bases and 13 bases respectively, with 11 bases between them. This CDR3 spans 11 amino acids. The CDR3 DNA reads TGTGCCAGCAGTTATGACGCAGTACAGCATTTT. This encodes CASSYDAVQHF.

The genes are TRBV12-3 or TRBV12-4 and TRBJ2-5, with D perhaps TRBD1 (5 bases). Trimming took off 1 base at V and 1 base at J, with 10 bases between the two ends. CDR3 length: 15 amino acids. DNA for the CDR3: TGTGCCAGCAGTTTAGGGGCAGGGCGCCAAGAGACCCAGTACTTC. Translated, it gives CASSLGAGRQETQYF.